Presented here are 26 T cell receptor beta chains from one specimen sequenced in a study of T cell repertoires in cytomegalovirus infection. Antigens of these TCRs are unknown. TCRdb re-analysed the reads in MiXCR, keeping a single row per CDR3 protein. The sample comprises about 890,000 distinct CDR3 sequences, around 32% of which are singletons, and about an eighth rests with the top ten. This specimen consisted of cultured CD8+ T cells from PBMCs, obtained from culture after CMV antigen stimulation. The receptors shown here come from a human donor in good health (CMV status not recorded). Some clones in this sample may be carry-over from other donors' samples.

This clonotype was found many times. The chain has TRBV7-2 and TRBJ2-7; 8 bases map to TRBD1. The CDR3 totals 17 residues. Looked up from germline, CDR1 is SGHTA and CDR2 is FQGNSA. Germline trimming cut 2 bases from V and 4 bases from J; bases unmatched to any gene: 13. In DNA, the CDR3 is TGTGCCAGCAGCTTAATGGGCCTTGTGACAGGGGCTTACGAGCAGTACTTC. Its translation is CASSLMGLVTGAYEQYF. The full variable domain, with the rest looked up from reference TRBV7-2 and TRBJ2-7, is GAGVSQSPSNKVTEKGKDVELRCDPISGHTALYWYRQSLGQGLEFLIYFQGNSAPDKSGLPSDRFSAERTGGSVSTLTIQRTQQEDSAVYLCASSLMGLVTGAYEQYFGPGTRLTVT.

This CDR3 reads CASTSGHNQPQHF. The CDR3 nucleotides read TGTGCCAGCACCTCGGGGCACAATCAGCCCCAGCATTTT. This chain joins TRBV28 and TRBJ1-5; tentatively, D is TRBD1 (5 bases). The V end lost 7 bases, the J end lost 3 bases, and 10 bases lay between the germline ends. This CDR3 comprises 13 residues. Germline V CDR1 and CDR2: MDHEN, SYDVKM.

This clonotype was seen once. The chain employs TRBV13 and TRBJ2-3; the D gene could be TRBD1 or TRBD2 (6 bases each). Germline V gene sequence: CDR1 PRHDT, CDR2 FYEKMQ (reference sequence). Trimming stripped 0 bases from V and 5 bases from J, with 12 bases between. CDR3 size: 15 residues. The CDR3: CASSLGPEGGDTQYF. CDR3 in DNA: TGTGCCAGCAGCTTAGGCCCGGAGGGGGGAGATACGCAGTATTTT.

The chain is built from TRBV4-1 and TRBJ1-1; possibly TRBD1 for D (5 bases). The length of the CDR3 is 14 residues. Trimming removed 3 bases at V and 4 bases at J, with 12 bases between. The germline V gene encodes CDR1 MGHRA and CDR2 YSYEKL. The chain's CDR3 is CASSHTGVSTEAFF. The CDR3 coding sequence is TGCGCCAGCAGCCATACGGGGGTCAGCACTGAAGCTTTCTTT.

This rearrangement joins TRBV6-2 or TRBV6-3 to TRBJ2-7; weak D call: TRBD1 (6 bases). V dropped 6 bases and J dropped 3 bases, with 15 bases sitting between them. This CDR3 has 14 amino acids. Germline V CDR1 and CDR2: MNHEY, SVGEGT. Written as DNA, the CDR3 is TGTGCCAGCAGAGCGGACAGCGAACGCTACGAGCAGTACGTC. Translated: CASRADSERYEQYV.

Comments on this clonotype: The junction does not match germline at one end; this may be a read error. The chain joins TRBV27 to TRBJ1-5, with D hard to call. The CDR3 totals 15 residues. In germline, CDR1 is MNHEY, CDR2 SMNVEV (reference sequence). The CDR3 loop reads CAGSLSVHLNQPQHF. The DNA for the CDR3 is TGTGCCGGCAGTTTATCAGTACATCTAAATCAGCCCCAGCATTTT.

Only a few counts were recorded for this clonotype. The chain carries TRBV28 and TRBJ1-5, with a possible D match to TRBD1 (6 bases). This CDR3 is built from 18 residues. Trimming removed 1 base from V and 6 bases from J, with 22 bases in between. Looked up from germline, CDR1 is MDHEN and CDR2 is SYDVKM. CDR3 DNA sequence: TGTGCCAGCAGTTTATCAGCTCAGTGGCAGGGGCTCGGTCAGCCCCAGCATTTT. Its translation: CASSLSAQWQGLGQPQHF.

This clonotype has a single count. The genes are TRBV7-8 and TRBJ1-4; 7 bases map to TRBD1. Looked up from germline, CDR1 is SGHVS and CDR2 is FQNEAQ. There are 15 residues in the CDR3. The V gene end was trimmed by 7 bases and the J gene end by 8 bases; junction bases not matched to a gene: 13. The CDR3, as DNA: TGTGCCAGCAACGAAAGACAGGGAGGGAGGGAAAAACTGTTTTTT. Amino acids: CASNERQGGREKLFF.

This clonotype occurred once. Because the CDR3 is missing its conserved closing phenylalanine or tryptophan, this is likely a read error. The chain has TRBV12-3 or TRBV12-4 and TRBJ1-3; D possibly corresponds to TRBD1 (5 bases). Trimming stripped 3 bases from V and 4 bases from J, with 10 bases between. CDR3 length: 14 amino acids. The DNA for the CDR3 is TGTGCCAGCAGTTTGGTAGGGACCGGAAACACCATATATTCT. This translates into CASSLVGTGNTIYS.

The chain links TRBV28 to TRBJ1-1; possibly TRBD1 for D (5 bases). The CDR3 extends over 15 amino acids. Looked up from germline, CDR1 is MDHEN and CDR2 is SYDVKM. V dropped 3 bases and J dropped 1 base, with 12 bases sitting between them. CDR3 loop: CASSFRVRPNTEAFF. DNA of the CDR3: TGTGCCAGCAGTTTCAGGGTCCGACCGAACACTGAAGCTTTCTTT. The full variable domain, its missing parts supplied by reference TRBV28 and TRBJ1-1, is DVKVTQSSRYLVKRTGEKVFLECVQDMDHENMFWYRQDPGLGLRLIYFSYDVKMKEKGDIPEGYSVSREKKERFSLILESASTNQTSMYLCASSFRVRPNTEAFFGQGTRLTVV.

In its sample, this clonotype was seen many times. V usage is TRBV7-6 and J usage is TRBJ1-2; tentative D call: TRBD1 (6 bases). Trimming left V 5 bases short and J 7 bases short, with 23 bases between. The CDR3 runs to 16 residues. The germline V gene encodes CDR1 SGHVS and CDR2 FNYEAQ. CDR3 residues: CASSTPRGGGAPGYTF. CDR3 DNA: TGTGCCAGCAGCACACCCCGCGGCGGGGGGGCGCCTGGCTACACCTTC.

The CDR3: CASSQVGLGETQYF. The CDR3 region has the DNA TGTGCCAGCAGCCAAGTAGGTCTGGGCGAGACCCAGTACTTC. The V gene is TRBV3-1, the J gene TRBJ2-5; D gene ambiguous. Germline V gene sequence: CDR1 LGHDT, CDR2 YNNKEL (reference sequence). CDR3 length: 14 amino acids. With 1 base removed from V and 5 bases from J, the gap between germline ends came to 11 bases.

This clonotype was recorded a few times. The rearrangement links TRBV4-2 to TRBJ2-1, with D perhaps matching TRBD1 (6 bases). This CDR3 is built from 16 residues. Trimming took off 3 bases at V and 0 bases at J, with 12 bases between the two ends. Germline loops: CDR1 LGHNA, CDR2 YNFKEQ. CDR3 protein: CASSQHRESSYNEQFF. CDR3 in DNA: TGTGCCAGCAGCCAGCACAGGGAGAGCTCCTACAATGAGCAGTTCTTC.

The CDR3 sequence is CASGARDHLFHEQYV. CDR3 nucleotides: TGTGCCAGCGGGGCCCGGGACCACCTTTTCCACGAGCAGTACGTC. The genes are TRBV28 and TRBJ2-7; D could derive from TRBD1 or TRBD2 (5 bases each). Trimming stripped 8 bases from V and 5 bases from J, with 22 bases between. This CDR3 is 15 amino acids long. In germline, CDR1 is MDHEN, CDR2 SYDVKM.

V is TRBV19 and J is TRBJ2-3; D uncertain. V was trimmed by 5 bases and J by 2 bases, leaving 23 bases between them. This CDR3 has 18 amino acids. CDR1 is LNHDA and CDR2 is SQIVND in the germline V gene (reference sequence). The CDR3 sequence is CASSVDLLPLAHTDTQYF. CDR3 nucleotides: TGTGCCAGTAGTGTTGACCTCCTACCCCTCGCACACACAGATACGCAGTATTTT. The full variable domain, its missing parts supplied by reference TRBV19 and TRBJ2-3, is DGGITQSPKYLFRKEGQNVTLSCEQNLNHDAMYWYRQDPGQGLRLIYYSQIVNDFQKGDIAEGYSVSREKKESFPLTVTSAQKNPTAFYLCASSVDLLPLAHTDTQYFGPGTRLTVL.

This clonotype has a handful of counts. V and J are TRBV13 and TRBJ2-7; D call uncertain. V lost 3 bases and J 5 bases, leaving 8 bases between the germline ends. This CDR3 is built from 12 residues. Per the germline V gene, CDR1 is PRHDT and CDR2 is FYEKMQ (reference sequence). CDR3 sequence: CASSFRYNEQYV. CDR3 sequence (DNA): TGTGCCAGCAGCTTCAGGTATAACGAGCAGTACGTC.

The V call is TRBV28, the J call TRBJ1-6, with TRBD1 matching over 11 bases. Germline V lookup: CDR1 MDHEN, CDR2 SYDVKM. This CDR3 spans 15 amino acids. J was trimmed by 9 bases and V by 4 bases; bases with no gene match: 5. DNA for the CDR3: TGTGCCAGCAGTTCCGGGACAGGGGGTCGTTCACCCCTCCACTTT. As protein: CASSSGTGGRSPLHF.

V gene TRBV9 combines with J gene TRBJ2-2; tentatively, D is TRBD1 or TRBD2 (5 bases each). V was shortened by 9 bases and J by 2 bases, with 11 bases between the two germline ends. CDR3 size: 13 residues. CDR1 is SGDLS and CDR2 is YYNGEE in the germline V gene. CDR3 bases: TGTGCCACTATGGGACCAAACACCGGGGAGCTGTTTTTT. Residues: CATMGPNTGELFF.

The count of this clonotype is one. This CDR3 is CASSQLWWGELSKETQYF. CDR3 DNA sequence: TGTGCCAGCAGCCAACTTTGGTGGGGGGAACTAAGTAAGGAGACCCAGTACTTC. The V gene is TRBV7-8, the J gene TRBJ2-5, with D possibly TRBD2 on 6 matching bases. Germline values: CDR1 SGHVS, CDR2 FQNEAQ. The CDR3 covers 18 residues. V lost 5 bases to trimming and J lost 5 bases, with 27 bases between them.

This clonotype was counted a few times. The chain carries TRBV7-6 and TRBJ2-5; TRBD1 is a possible D gene (6 bases). The CDR3 is made up of 16 amino acids. CDR1 and CDR2 from the germline V gene are SGHVS and FNYEAQ. Between the trimmed V and J ends, which lost 2 bases and 5 bases, there was a span of 18 bases. The CDR3 region is CASSLLVAGAPETQYF. CDR3 in DNA: TGTGCCAGCAGCTTATTAGTCGCAGGGGCGCCGGAGACCCAGTACTTC.

This clonotype occurred a few times. CDR3 residues: CASSSNRLEAFF. CDR3 DNA sequence: TGTGCCAGCAGCAGTAACAGGCTTGAAGCTTTCTTT. The rearrangement uses TRBV7-9 and TRBJ1-1; possible D gene TRBD1, 5 bases. Trimming stripped 5 bases from V and 7 bases from J, with 11 bases between. Germline CDR1 is SEHNR and CDR2 is FQNEAQ (reference sequence). The CDR3 has 12 amino acids.

This clonotype has only a few counts. This sequence joins TRBV9 and TRBJ2-3, with D perhaps matching TRBD1 (6 bases). CDR1 is SGDLS, CDR2 YYNGEE, per germline. Trimming cost V 1 base and J 5 bases, with 17 bases left between them. This CDR3 is built from 16 residues. DNA of the CDR3: TGTGCCAGCAGCGTACGGAAGACAGGCGGACGAGATACGCAGTATTTT. Its translation is CASSVRKTGGRDTQYF. Full variable domain (outside the CDR3, taken from reference TRBV9 and TRBJ2-3): DSGVTQTPKHLITATGQRVTLRCSPRSGDLSVYWYQQSLDQGLQFLIQYYNGEERAKGNILERFSAQQFPDLHSELNLSSLELGDSALYFCASSVRKTGGRDTQYFGPGTRLTVL.

This clonotype has a count of ten or more. For the CDR3, the DNA is TGTGCCAGCAGTGATCCGGGACAGGGTTACGAGCAGTACTTC. This sequence encodes CASSDPGQGYEQYF. V usage is TRBV6-1 and J usage is TRBJ2-7, with TRBD1 matching 9 bases. V lost 3 bases and J lost 4; bases outside the gene matches: 4. CDR1 is MNHNS, CDR2 SASEGT, per germline. The CDR3 runs 14 residues.

CDR3 bases: TGTGCCAGCAGCTTAACGACGGTGGGGGAGCTGTTTTTT. Translation: CASSLTTVGELFF. The gene calls are TRBV7-6 and TRBJ2-2, with D uncertain. This CDR3 is 13 amino acids long. V gave up 2 bases and J gave up 8 bases, with 9 bases separating them. Germline V gene sequence: CDR1 SGHVS, CDR2 FNYEAQ.

This chain's CDR3 is CASSSYGDQPQHF. The CDR3 nucleotides are TGTGCCAGTAGTTCTTATGGGGATCAGCCCCAGCATTTT. The V gene is TRBV19, the J gene TRBJ1-5; D not resolved. This CDR3 is 13 amino acids long. Trimming took off 5 bases at V and 5 bases at J, with 10 bases between the two ends. CDR1 and CDR2 from the germline V gene are LNHDA and SQIVND (reference sequence). The full variable domain, its missing parts supplied by reference TRBV19 and TRBJ1-5, is DGGITQSPKYLFRKEGQNVTLSCEQNLNHDAMYWYRQDPGQGLRLIYYSQIVNDFQKGDIAEGYSVSREKKESFPLTVTSAQKNPTAFYLCASSSYGDQPQHFGDGTRLSIL.

The gene calls are TRBV5-4 and TRBJ2-5; D might be TRBD1 (5 bases). V lost 1 base and J 3 bases, leaving 13 bases between the germline ends. Germline assignment: CDR1 SGHNT and CDR2 YYREEE (reference sequence). This CDR3 comprises 15 residues. The CDR3 nucleotides are TGTGCCAGCAGCTTGATTACGGAAGGGGAAGAGACCCAGTACTTC. This encodes CASSLITEGEETQYF.